These 22 T cell receptor beta chains were sequenced from one sample in a study of early T cells in non-severe SARS-CoV-2 infection. One entry per CDR3 protein results from TCRdb running MiXCR on the 5' RACE reads. The table shows roughly 99,000 distinct CDR3 sequences, with approximately 12% occurring only once. The starting material was whole blood, obtained at baseline. The receptors come from an adult who was a healthcare worker with PCR-confirmed SARS-CoV-2 infection or an uninfected control (not recorded which).

This sequence joins TRBV27 and TRBJ2-7, with 7 bases that match TRBD1. CDR3 size: 14 residues. The V and J ends lost 0 bases and 5 bases, in that order; junction bases with no gene match: 4. The germline CDR1 and CDR2 sequences are MNHEY and SMNVEV (reference sequence). As DNA, the CDR3 is TGTGCCAGCAGTTTATCGGACAGGCTCCACGAGCAGTACTTC. It encodes CASSLSDRLHEQYF.

Ten or more counts support this clonotype. This chain joins TRBV20-1 and TRBJ2-4; a possible D gene is TRBD2 (6 bases). V lost 5 bases, J lost 2 bases, and 16 bases lay in between. This CDR3 contains 15 residues. In germline, CDR1 is DFQATT, CDR2 SNEGSKA (reference sequence). The CDR3 is CSASLPLATKNIQYF. The CDR3 nucleotides read TGCAGTGCTTCCCTCCCACTAGCAACCAAAAACATTCAGTACTTC.

The chain links TRBV11-3 to TRBJ2-3; 8 nucleotides agree with TRBD1. Germline V lookup: CDR1 SGHNT, CDR2 YENEEA. Trimming cost V 4 bases and J 2 bases; bases outside gene matches: 5. This CDR3 spans 15 amino acids. The CDR3 bases are TGTGCCAGCAGCTCTGGACAGGGACCCACAGATACGCAGTATTTT. It is translated as CASSSGQGPTDTQYF.

The chain carries TRBV10-3 and TRBJ1-1; D gene ambiguous. Trimming left V 0 bases short and J 5 bases short, with 10 bases between. Germline V CDR1 and CDR2: ENHRY, SYGVKD. The CDR3 extends over 14 amino acids. The CDR3 region has the DNA TGTGCCATCAGTGAGTCGTTTTGGGTGACTGAAGCTTTCTTT. Protein: CAISESFWVTEAFF.

The chain has TRBV27 and TRBJ1-6; the D gene is possibly TRBD1 (5 bases). There are 17 residues in the CDR3. V lost 3 bases and J 4 bases, leaving 16 bases between the germline ends. CDR1 and CDR2 from the germline V gene are MNHEY and SMNVEV (reference sequence). CDR3 nucleotides: TGTGCCAGCAGTTTTAGGGGACCTTGGGCTTATAATTCACCCCTCCACTTT. Translation: CASSFRGPWAYNSPLHF.

The rearrangement links TRBV11-3 to TRBJ2-3, with D unclear. The CDR3 is 16 amino acids. The germline V and J ends were trimmed by 0 bases and 2 bases, with 12 bases remaining between them. The V gene's germline CDR1 is SGHNT and CDR2 YENEEA. CDR3 nucleotides: TGTGCCAGCAGCTTAGATCTCGGACGGCCCACAGATACGCAGTATTTT. Translated, it gives CASSLDLGRPTDTQYF.

This clonotype appeared many times. The V call is TRBV2, the J call TRBJ2-2; 11 bases map to TRBD2. Germline CDR1 is SNHLY and CDR2 is FYNNEI. Trimming took 4 bases from V and 5 from J; bases not matched to a gene: 3. The CDR3 spans 15 residues. The CDR3 DNA is TGTGCCAGCAGTGTCTTAGCGGGAGGGACCGGGGAGCTGTTTTTT. Its translation is CASSVLAGGTGELFF.

This clonotype was picked up a small number of times. The chain carries TRBV7-9 and TRBJ2-5, with D possibly matching TRBD1 (6 bases). V was clipped by 4 bases and J by 1 base, with 13 bases between them. The CDR3 runs 15 residues. Germline V gene sequence: CDR1 SEHNR, CDR2 FQNEAQ (reference sequence). CDR3 DNA: TGTGCCAGCAGCTCCCGCGTAGGGGGCCAAGAGACCCAGTACTTC. Encoded protein: CASSSRVGGQETQYF.

There are many counts of this clonotype. V is TRBV2 and J is TRBJ2-7; 11 bases are shared with TRBD2. This CDR3 is 15 amino acids long. V was pared by 8 bases and J by 2 bases, with 8 bases of the junction left unmatched. Per germline, CDR1 SNHLY and CDR2 FYNNEI. The CDR3 DNA sequence: TGTGCCAGCTCCCTAGCGGGGGGCCGACCCTACGAGCAGTACTTC. Translation gives CASSLAGGRPYEQYF.

The chain uses TRBV7-9 and TRBJ2-1; maybe TRBD1 (6 bases). V gave up 3 bases and J gave up 8 bases, with 17 bases separating them. The CDR3 runs 15 residues. Germline loops: CDR1 SEHNR, CDR2 FQNEAQ (reference sequence). CDR3 region: CASSLAGELVDEQFF. The CDR3 bases are TGTGCCAGCAGCTTGGCAGGGGAGTTAGTAGATGAGCAGTTCTTC.

This chain joins TRBV15 and TRBJ2-4, with TRBD2 matching 9 bases. The germline gives CDR1 LNHNV, CDR2 YYDKDF (reference sequence). CDR3 length equals 20 residues. The V segment lost 3 bases and the J segment 0 bases; nucleotides outside the gene matches: 15. CDR3 DNA: TGTGCCACCAGCAGGGGACAAGCTAGCGGGACGGGGCTAGCCAAAAACATTCAGTACTTC. It encodes CATSRGQASGTGLAKNIQYF. The variable domain in full, with the rest retrieved from reference TRBV15 and TRBJ2-4, is DAMVIQNPRYQVTQFGKPVTLSCSQTLNHNVMYWYQQKSSQAPKLLFHYYDKDFNNEADTPDNFQSRRPNTSFCFLDIRSPGLGDTAMYLCATSRGQASGTGLAKNIQYFGAGTRLSVL.

This clonotype was seen a few times. The chain uses TRBV29-1 and TRBJ1-1, with D uncertain. The CDR3 has 12 residues. Germline lookup yields CDR1 SQVTM and CDR2 ANQGSEA. V was pared by 0 bases and J by 3 bases, with 5 bases between. The CDR3: CSVEDSYTEAFF. The DNA for the CDR3 is TGCAGCGTTGAAGACAGTTACACTGAAGCTTTCTTT.

This clonotype has a handful of counts. J is TRBJ2-3 and V is TRBV24-1; 14 nucleotides match TRBD2. The CDR3 totals 22 residues. V shed 4 bases and J 2 bases; nucleotides not matched to a gene: 19. Germline loops: CDR1 KGHDR, CDR2 SFDVKD. Here the CDR3 reads CATSDRLGLAGGRGYTTDTQYF. Written as DNA, the CDR3 is TGTGCCACCAGTGACCGCCTCGGACTAGCGGGGGGAAGGGGCTATACCACAGATACGCAGTATTTT.

This clonotype was recorded at least ten times. The genes are TRBV20-1 and TRBJ2-7, with 11 bases matching TRBD1. After removal of 0 bases from V and 3 bases from J, the junction contained 4 bases not matched to a gene. This CDR3 comprises 15 residues. Looked up from germline, CDR1 is DFQATT and CDR2 is SNEGSKA (reference sequence). As DNA, the CDR3 is TGCAGTGCTAGAGATAGGACAGGGGGCTTCTACGAGCAGTACTTC. Its protein product is CSARDRTGGFYEQYF.

V and J are TRBV7-2 and TRBJ2-7, with 10 bases aligning to TRBD2. The J segment lost 2 bases and the V segment lost 2 bases, leaving 3 bases of the junction unmatched. Germline CDR1 is SGHTA and CDR2 is FQGNSA. The CDR3 totals 15 residues. The CDR3 reads CASSLIAGGPYEQYF. The CDR3 region has the DNA TGTGCCAGCAGCTTAATAGCGGGAGGCCCCTACGAGCAGTACTTC.

V is TRBV2 and J is TRBJ2-3; D might be TRBD2 (5 bases). The CDR3 totals 11 residues. The germline V and J ends were trimmed by 10 bases and 2 bases, with 7 bases remaining between them. Germline CDR1 reads SNHLY; CDR2 reads FYNNEI. The CDR3 protein is CANGNTDTQYF. DNA of the CDR3: TGTGCCAACGGGAACACAGATACGCAGTATTTT.

The chain links TRBV27 to TRBJ1-1, with D uncertain. V was pared by 6 bases and J by 0 bases, with 11 bases between. The CDR3 sequence is 14 residues long. The germline CDR1 and CDR2 sequences are MNHEY and SMNVEV (reference sequence). CDR3 DNA sequence: TGTGCCAGCAGCCCGACGACATTGAACACTGAAGCTTTCTTT. Its protein product is CASSPTTLNTEAFF.

Here the CDR3 reads CSAGGQGDHYGYTF. The CDR3 region has the DNA TGCAGTGCCGGGGGACAGGGGGATCACTATGGCTACACCTTC. V is TRBV20-1 and J is TRBJ1-2; TRBD1 aligns across 11 bases. The CDR3 runs 14 residues. Germline assignment: CDR1 DFQATT and CDR2 SNEGSKA (reference sequence). Unmatched junction bases numbered 6, after V lost 6 bases and J lost 3 bases.

This chain joins TRBV4-2 and TRBJ2-7; no definite D call. From germline, CDR1 is LGHNA and CDR2 YNFKEQ. The germline V and J ends were trimmed by 0 bases and 2 bases, with 8 bases remaining between them. This CDR3 has 14 residues. The CDR3 nucleotides read TGTGCCAGCAGCCAAGAAATCGGTCCCTACGAGCAGTACTTC. Translating it yields CASSQEIGPYEQYF.

This sequence joins TRBV29-1 and TRBJ2-5; either TRBD1 or TRBD2 may supply D (5 bases each). CDR1 is SQVTM, CDR2 ANQGSEA, per germline. This CDR3 contains 12 residues. The ends were cut back, 6 bases at V and 4 bases at J, with 12 bases in the middle. This chain's CDR3 is CSVPPGGETQYF. The CDR3 DNA sequence: TGCAGCGTGCCACCTGGGGGAGAGACCCAGTACTTC.

There are many counts of this clonotype. The rearrangement joins TRBV30 to TRBJ2-3; D may match TRBD1 or TRBD2 (6 bases each). The length of the CDR3 is 14 residues. The germline V and J ends were trimmed by 4 bases and 0 bases, with 11 bases remaining between them. CDR1 and CDR2 (germline): GTSNPN, SVGIG (reference sequence). CDR3 coding DNA: TGTGCCTGGAACCCGGGGGCCAGCACAGATACGCAGTATTTT. It encodes CAWNPGASTDTQYF.

This chain joins TRBV14 and TRBJ2-7, with D maybe TRBD2 (6 bases). The CDR3 covers 11 residues. Trimming left V 5 bases short and J 6 bases short, with 8 bases between. CDR1 is SGHDN and CDR2 is FVKESK in the germline V gene. Written as DNA, the CDR3 is TGTGCCAGCAGCTGGCGGGGCGAGCAGTACTTC. It is translated as CASSWRGEQYF.